The T cell receptor beta chain under discussion was sequenced for a study of blood T cell repertoires in COVID-19. Study background: Some COVID-19 samples were acute and others convalescent; all came from the United States, Italy and Spain. Sources were T cells, B-cell-depleted T cells, or PBMCs; the material itself was cDNA or gDNA.

The length of the CDR3 is 17 residues. Looked up from germline, CDR1 is DFQATT and CDR2 is SNEGSKA (reference sequence). V shed 3 bases, J shed 3 bases, and the junction held 12 bases outside the gene matches. In the original workflow: Estimation of nucleated cell counts relied on the amplification of reference gene primers. Generated by immunoSEQ multiplex PCR, the TCRdb table keeps only in-frame clones and is missing some. Clone size and V and J calls were adopted from that table, with D and trimming inferred from the DNA. The repertoire holds 110,000 to 150,000 clones, with over 70% as singletons.

Material for sequencing was peripheral blood. The TCR sequence derives from a woman aged 55 to 70 with acute or convalescent COVID-19. This chain connects TRBV20-1 to TRBJ1-2, with 11 bases matching TRBD1. CDR3 amino acids: CSASPGQGVRLDYGYTF. CDR3 in DNA: TGCAGTGCTAGTCCGGGACAGGGGGTAAGGTTGGACTATGGCTACACCTTC.